Below, 23 T cell receptor beta chains from the same sample are listed, as sequenced in a study of molecular identifiers for immune sequencing clone quantification. TCRdb analysed the PCR reads with MiXCR anew, one entry per CDR3 protein. The table has more than 550,000 distinct CDR3 sequences, roughly 25% seen once. The sample taken for sequencing was naive CD8+ T cells from blood, with Jurkat cell RNA spiked in. Documented subset: FACS-sorted CD8+CD4-CCR7+CD45RA+ naive T cells. The receptors here all came from a human donor in good health. Some libraries in this study had Jurkat cell RNA spiked in.

Remarks on this clonotype: Germline is not matched at one junction end, which may reflect a read error. This rearrangement joins TRBV7-9 to TRBJ1-1, with 7 bases aligning to TRBD1. The germline V gene encodes CDR1 SEHNR and CDR2 FQNEAQ (reference sequence). This CDR3 spans 14 amino acids. CDR3 region: CVSSFQGGRTEAFF. The CDR3 DNA follows: TGTGTCAGCAGCTTTCAGGGGGGAAGGACTGAAGCTTTCTTT.

This chain links TRBV4-3 with TRBJ2-7; 8 bases fit TRBD1. Trimming took 4 bases from V and 1 from J; bases not matched to a gene: 6. CDR1 is LGHNA and CDR2 is YSLEER in the germline V gene. The CDR3 runs to 15 residues. The CDR3 sequence is CASSLDRARSYEQYF. DNA of the CDR3: TGCGCCAGCAGCCTGGACAGGGCGCGGTCCTACGAGCAGTACTTC.

Comment on this clonotype: At one of its ends the junction is not consistent with the germline gene, which may arise from a read error. V usage is TRBV4-1 and J usage is TRBJ2-7; TRBD1 agrees at 11 bases. Germline assignment: CDR1 MGHRA and CDR2 YSYEKL. CDR3 size: 16 residues. This chain's CDR3 is CAGSQLPGTGGYEQYF. Written as DNA, the CDR3 is TGCGCCGGCAGCCAACTCCCCGGGACAGGGGGTTACGAGCAGTACTTC.

The CDR3 region is CASSYGGDAYSGNTIYF. The CDR3 DNA follows: TGTGCCAGCAGTTATGGAGGGGACGCCTACTCTGGAAACACCATATATTTT. The chain links TRBV6-5 to TRBJ1-3; the D gene is possibly TRBD1 (5 bases). Germline V gene sequence: CDR1 MNHEY, CDR2 SVGAGI. The CDR3 contains 17 residues. V dropped 3 bases and J dropped 0 bases, with 15 bases sitting between them.

This sequence joins TRBV5-4 and TRBJ2-5, with D unresolved. This CDR3 has 13 residues. V gave up 0 bases and J gave up 1 base, with 4 bases separating them. Germline V gene data show CDR1 as SGHNT and CDR2 as YYREEE (reference sequence). The CDR3 DNA follows: TGTGCCAGCAGCTTGGAGGCCCAAGAGACCCAGTACTTC. Translation: CASSLEAQETQYF.

This clonotype was picked up a small number of times. This chain uses TRBV29-1 with TRBJ2-7; D is undetermined. The CDR3 contains 13 residues. V shed 6 bases and J shed 1 base, with 13 bases lying between them. CDR1 and CDR2 from the germline V gene are SQVTM and ANQGSEA. The CDR3: CSVEKPESYEQYF. The CDR3 DNA reads TGCAGCGTCGAAAAGCCAGAATCCTACGAGCAGTACTTC.

This chain connects TRBV12-3 or TRBV12-4 to TRBJ1-4, with D perhaps matching TRBD1 (6 bases). V was trimmed by 2 bases and J by 5 bases, leaving 18 bases between them. The CDR3 sequence is 17 residues long. CDR3 amino acids: CASSLSRGAGENEKLFF. In DNA, the CDR3 is TGTGCCAGCAGTTTATCACGGGGAGCAGGGGAGAATGAAAAACTGTTTTTT.

V usage is TRBV24-1 and J usage is TRBJ2-4, with 7 bases aligning to TRBD1. Losses at the gene ends were 3 bases for V and 11 bases for J; bases not matched to a gene: 6. Germline CDR1 reads KGHDR; CDR2 reads SFDVKD. The CDR3 spans 13 residues. CDR3 coding DNA: TGTGCCACCAGTGATGCCGGGACAGAGCTTCAGTACTTC. Encoded protein: CATSDAGTELQYF.

With regard to this clonotype: A read error may produce the germline difference seen at one junction end. V and J are TRBV7-9 and TRBJ2-2, with D tentatively TRBD1 or TRBD2 (5 bases each). CDR3 length equals 15 residues. Germline V CDR1 and CDR2: SEHNR, FQNEAQ (reference sequence). CDR3 region: CASPPRGPNTGELLF. The CDR3 nucleotides read TGTGCCAGCCCGCCAAGGGGACCAAACACCGGGGAGCTGCTTTTT.

The J gene is TRBJ2-7, the V gene TRBV29-1; no clear D gene. Germline CDR1 and CDR2: SQVTM and ANQGSEA. V lost 4 bases and J lost 2, with 12 bases in between. The CDR3 length is 13 residues. The CDR3 spells CSVVKGLTYEQYF. The CDR3 bases are TGCAGCGTTGTTAAGGGCTTAACCTACGAGCAGTACTTC.

The chain uses TRBV15 and TRBJ1-1; D is unresolved. The ends were cut back, 3 bases at V and 4 bases at J, with 12 bases in the middle. The CDR3 is made up of 14 amino acids. CDR1 and CDR2 (germline): LNHNV, YYDKDF (reference sequence). The CDR3 loop reads CATSSTGGVTEAFF. The CDR3 DNA follows: TGTGCCACCAGCAGCACCGGCGGGGTCACTGAAGCTTTCTTT. Drawing the rest from reference TRBV15 and TRBJ1-1, the complete variable domain is DAMVIQNPRYQVTQFGKPVTLSCSQTLNHNVMYWYQQKSSQAPKLLFHYYDKDFNNEADTPDNFQSRRPNTSFCFLDIRSPGLGDTAMYLCATSSTGGVTEAFFGQGTRLTVV.

In its sample, this clonotype was seen many times. DNA of the CDR3: TGTGCCAGCAGCCCTAAGTTGGGAAAAGCCGGGGAGCTGTTTTTT. Its protein product is CASSPKLGKAGELFF. The rearrangement joins TRBV14 to TRBJ2-2; unclear D gene. Germline CDR1 and CDR2: SGHDN and FVKESK. Between the trimmed V and J ends, which lost 4 bases and 6 bases, there was a span of 15 bases. This CDR3 has 15 amino acids.

A note on this clonotype: This may be a read error: a much more frequent sequence differs by one nucleotide. The rearrangement joins TRBV2 to TRBJ1-5, with TRBD1 as a possible D gene (6 bases). CDR1 SNHLY and CDR2 FYNNEI come from the germline V gene. CDR3 length equals 16 residues. The CDR3 region is CASSAGETGSKQPQHF. Here the CDR3 DNA reads TGTGCCAGCAGCGCCGGAGAAACAGGGAGCAAGCAGCCCCAGCATTTT.

About this clonotype itself: A much larger clone sits a single nucleotide away, making a read error possible. This sequence joins TRBV4-3 and TRBJ2-5; D not resolved. Germline lookup yields CDR1 LGHNA and CDR2 YSLEER. This CDR3 contains 15 residues. The ends were cut back, 1 base at V and 3 bases at J, with 12 bases in the middle. The CDR3 bases are TGCGCCAGCAGCCAAGTGACAAATCTCAAAGAGACCCAGTACTTC. The encoded protein is CASSQVTNLKETQYF.

This clonotype was seen a few times. V usage is TRBV19 and J usage is TRBJ2-5; D is ambiguous. Trimming took 4 bases from V and 5 from J, leaving 14 bases between them. Germline V gene sequence: CDR1 LNHDA, CDR2 SQIVND (reference sequence). The CDR3 is 14 amino acids. This CDR3 is CASSKLTSDETQYF. In nucleotides, the CDR3 is TGTGCCAGTAGTAAACTGACAAGTGATGAGACCCAGTACTTC.

This clonotype has only a few counts. The V call is TRBV28, the J call TRBJ1-6, with 8 bases fitting TRBD1. CDR3 length: 16 amino acids. V lost 4 bases to trimming and J lost 13 bases; unmatched junction nucleotides: 15. Germline V gene lookup returns CDR1 MDHEN and CDR2 SYDVKM. The CDR3 DNA reads as TGTGCCAGCAGTTCCTCGACAGGGGTACCACCGATGCCCCTCCACTTT. Encoded protein: CASSSSTGVPPMPLHF.

The chain has TRBV6-1 and TRBJ2-7; 8 bases are shared with TRBD2. With V trimmed by 2 bases and J by 2 bases, 8 bases remained unmatched. Per germline, CDR1 MNHNS and CDR2 SASEGT. CDR3 length: 16 residues. Here the CDR3 reads CASSEQSGRDPYEQYF. DNA for the CDR3: TGTGCCAGCAGTGAACAAAGCGGGAGAGACCCCTACGAGCAGTACTTC.

Comment on this clonotype: The junction departs from germline at one end; a sequencing error may be responsible. The V call is TRBV27, the J call TRBJ2-3; D ambiguous. Germline V gene sequence: CDR1 MNHEY, CDR2 SMNVEV (reference sequence). The CDR3 contains 11 residues. CDR3 sequence reads: CASSSADAQYF. The CDR3 bases are TGTGCCAGCAGTAGTGCAGATGCGCAGTATTTT.

About this clonotype: The junction departs from the called germline gene at one end, perhaps through a read error. The chain combines TRBV7-2 with TRBJ2-3; 11 positions agree with TRBD2. The V gene's germline CDR1 is SGHTA and CDR2 FQGNSA. This CDR3 region has 18 residues. The CDR3 spells CASSLALAGGGRTGTQYF. Here the CDR3 DNA reads TGTGCCAGCAGCTTAGCTCTAGCGGGAGGCGGGCGCACAGGTACGCAGTATTTT.

The chain joins TRBV9 to TRBJ2-4; 7 positions match TRBD2. This CDR3 is built from 16 residues. Germline CDR1 is SGDLS and CDR2 is YYNGEE. V dropped 0 bases and J dropped 10; count of bases not matched to a gene: 13. The CDR3 bases are TGTGCCAGCAGCGTAGCCCCCCCGCCCACGGGAGGAATTCAGTACTTC. Translated, it gives CASSVAPPPTGGIQYF.

This clonotype appeared a few times. At one of its ends the junction is not consistent with the germline gene, which may arise from a read error. The chain recombines TRBV5-8 with TRBJ1-2; tentatively, D is TRBD1 (6 bases). CDR3 length: 14 residues. From germline, CDR1 is SGHTS and CDR2 YDEGEE. The CDR3 coding sequence is TGTGCCAGCAGCTTGGAGGCAGGGGATGATGATATCTCCTTC. It translates to CASSLEAGDDDISF.

This clonotype was observed many times. The CDR3 DNA reads as TGTGCCAGCAGTGCGGACAGCTACGAGCAGTACTTC. Translating gives CASSADSYEQYF. This chain joins TRBV6-2 or TRBV6-3 and TRBJ2-7; TRBD1 might be the D (6 bases). Trimming removed 5 bases from V and 3 bases from J, with 8 bases in between. The germline V gene has CDR1 MNHEY and CDR2 SVGEGT. The CDR3 extends over 12 amino acids.

Ten or more counts support this clonotype. V and J are TRBV25-1 and TRBJ1-1; tentative D call: TRBD1 (6 bases). The germline V gene has CDR1 MGHDK and CDR2 SYGVNS. The V and J ends lost 1 base and 5 bases respectively, with 11 bases between them. The CDR3 extends over 14 amino acids. The CDR3 coding sequence is TGTGCCAGCAGTGAATGGGGCAGGGGAACTGAAGCTTTCTTT. It yields the protein CASSEWGRGTEAFF.